This T cell receptor (beta chain) was sequenced during a study of blood T cell repertoires in COVID-19. Study-level information: COVID-19 samples from acute and convalescent phases originated in the United States, Italy and Spain. The analysed material was cDNA or gDNA that came from T cells, B-cell-depleted T cells, or PBMCs.

Study processing details: The authors estimated nucleated cell counts from reference gene primer amplification. Sequencing was performed with immunoSEQ multiplex PCR; in TCRdb, only in-frame clones are kept and a portion is missing. V and J calls and clone size come straight from that table; D and trimming were deduced from the DNA. The sample contains some 100,000 clones, around nine tenths of which appear only once. In germline, CDR1 is SNHLY, CDR2 FYNNEI. Trimming at V came to 6 bases and at J to 4 bases, leaving 9 bases not matched to a gene. This CDR3 comprises 15 residues. The source of this sequence is a man aged 50 to 59 with acute or convalescent COVID-19. The chain has TRBV2 and TRBJ1-1; 9 bases map to TRBD1. Sequenced sample: peripheral blood. This chain's CDR3 is CASREGQGRGTEAFF. The CDR3 DNA is TGTGCCAGCAGAGAGGGACAGGGAAGGGGCACTGAAGCTTTCTTT.